The rows below give T cell receptor beta chains drawn from one sample of a study of blood T cell repertoires in COVID-19. Libraries were prepared by immunoSEQ multiplex PCR; TCRdb keeps only in-frame clonotypes and omits some of them. The table has some 83,000 clones, approximately 80% seen once; the top ten hold around 43%. Sequencing was done on a sample of peripheral blood. The receptors were sampled from a man aged 80 or over with acute or convalescent COVID-19. Each CDR3 is given with its conserved first and last residue. The D gene is left open where the match is weak.

D	V	J	DNA	CDR3
.	TRBV2	TRBJ2-1	TGTGCCAGCCAGTTTGGGACTCTTCAGTTCTTC	CASQFGTLQFF
TRBD2	TRBV5-1	TRBJ2-1	TGCGCCAGCAGCTTACAACCGGGACTAGCGACGATCTACAATGAGCAGTTCTTC	CASSLQPGLATIYNEQFF
TRBD1	TRBV19	TRBJ2-2	TGTGCCAGTAGGGGGACAGGGGTCACCGGGGAGCTGTTTTTT	CASRGTGVTGELFF
.	TRBV12-3/TRBV12-4	TRBJ1-1	TGTGCCAGCAGTCCGGGGGGATACGCTGAAGCTTTCTTT	CASSPGGYAEAFF
TRBD1	TRBV7-3	TRBJ2-2	TGTGCCAGCAGCCCTGGGACAGGGAGGACCGGGGAGCTGTTTTTT	CASSPGTGRTGELFF
.	TRBV4-1	TRBJ1-2	TGCGCCAGCAGCCGGTCAGAAGATAACTATGGCTACACCTTC	CASSRSEDNYGYTF
.	TRBV19	TRBJ1-6	TGTGCCAGTAGTATTTTGAGCTCCTATAATTCACCCCTCCACTTT	CASSILSSYNSPLHF
TRBD2	TRBV24-1	TRBJ2-1	TGTGCCACCAGTGATCCTAGCGGGCCCGACAATGAGCAGTTCTTC	CATSDPSGPDNEQFF
.	TRBV7-2	TRBJ2-7	TGTGCCAGCAGCTTAGGAGGGGGAGTGGACGAGCAGTACTTC	CASSLGGGVDEQYF
TRBD1	TRBV2	TRBJ2-4	TGTGCCAGCAGTGGGAGACAGGGACCAAAAAACATTCAGTACTTC	CASSGRQGPKNIQYF
.	TRBV9	TRBJ2-1	TGTGCCAGCAGCCCTGGGGGCGGCTCCTACAATGAGCAGTTCTTC	CASSPGGGSYNEQFF
.	TRBV5-1	TRBJ2-1	TGCGCCAGCAGCTTGGACAGTTCCTACAATGAGCAGTTCTTC	CASSLDSSYNEQFF
TRBD2	TRBV6-2/TRBV6-3	TRBJ2-5	TGTGCCAGCAGCACGGGACTAGCGGGGGAGAACCAGTACTTC	CASSTGLAGENQYF
TRBD1	TRBV5-1	TRBJ1-3	TGCGCCAGCAGCTCCGGGACAGCTGGAAACACCATATATTTT	CASSSGTAGNTIYF
.	TRBV7-9	TRBJ2-7	TGTGCCAGCAGCTTAGAGGTAGGAGGGTCCTCCTACGAGCAGTACTTC	CASSLEVGGSSYEQYF
TRBD2	TRBV5-6	TRBJ2-7	TGTGCCAGCAGCCCGGGGGGGCTCTACGAGCAGTACTTC	CASSPGGLYEQYF
.	TRBV2	TRBJ2-5	TGTGCCAGCAGTTCGGGGGGCTGGGCACAAGAGACCCAGTACTTC	CASSSGGWAQETQYF
TRBD1	TRBV29-1	TRBJ2-7	TGCAGCGTTGGGACAGGGGGCCGCGAGCAGTACTTC	CSVGTGGREQYF
TRBD1	TRBV28	TRBJ1-2	TGTGCCAGCAGTCCGCCGGGACAGGGAGGCGGCTACACCTTC	CASSPPGQGGGYTF
TRBD1	TRBV5-1	TRBJ1-1	TGCGCCAGCAGCTCGGACAGGATGAACACTGAAGCTTTCTTT	CASSSDRMNTEAFF
.	TRBV6-1	TRBJ2-1	TGTGCCAGCAGTGAAGCGCGCTGGGCCAATGAGCAGTTCTTC	CASSEARWANEQFF
.	TRBV28	TRBJ1-1	TGTGCCAGCAGTTTAGGGGGGGGTGGGGATTTCATGAACACTGAAGCTTTCTTT	CASSLGGGGDFMNTEAFF